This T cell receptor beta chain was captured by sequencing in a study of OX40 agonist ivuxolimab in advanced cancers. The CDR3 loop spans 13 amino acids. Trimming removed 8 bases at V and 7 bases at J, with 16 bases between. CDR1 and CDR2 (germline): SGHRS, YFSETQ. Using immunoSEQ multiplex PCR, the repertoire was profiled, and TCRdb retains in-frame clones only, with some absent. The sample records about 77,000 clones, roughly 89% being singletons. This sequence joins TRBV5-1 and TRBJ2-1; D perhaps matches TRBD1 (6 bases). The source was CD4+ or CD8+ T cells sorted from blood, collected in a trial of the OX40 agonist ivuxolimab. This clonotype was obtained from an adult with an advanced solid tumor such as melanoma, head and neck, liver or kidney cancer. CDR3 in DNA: TGCGCCAGTTCCCGTTTCCAGGGGAATGAGCAGTTCTTC. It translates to CASSRFQGNEQFF.